This T cell receptor (beta chain) was recovered during a study of blood T cell repertoires in COVID-19. On the study more broadly: The origin of the acute and convalescent COVID-19 samples was the United States, Italy and Spain. T cells, B-cell-depleted T cells, or PBMCs supplied cDNA or gDNA.

This CDR3 has 16 residues. Germline lookup yields CDR1 MNHEY and CDR2 SMNVEV (reference sequence). V was shortened by 6 bases and J by 5 bases, with 17 bases between the two germline ends. Per the original methods: Counts of nucleated cells, estimated from reference gene primer amplification, were obtained. Sequencing used immunoSEQ multiplex PCR; TCRdb keeps in-frame clones, though not all of them. V, J and clone size derive from that table, while D and trimming were established from the DNA sequence. Altogether fewer than 250,000 clones are present, around 83% being singletons, with the ten largest covering 2.5% to 3.5%.

The TCR comes from a man aged 45-60 years with active or convalescent COVID-19. Sample: peripheral blood. The V and J genes are TRBV27 and TRBJ1-6; D might be TRBD1 (6 bases). The CDR3: CASSPRNPGDNSPLHF. The CDR3 DNA reads TGTGCCAGCAGCCCCCGAAACCCAGGGGATAATTCACCCCTCCACTTT.